This passage covers 20 T cell receptor beta chains from one sample sequenced in a study of tumor-infiltrating lymphocytes in primary liver carcinoma (TCRdb year 2017). The sample was run on an Illumina HiSeq 2500. Starting from about 550 ng total RNA, TCRbeta-specific cDNA was produced by reverse transcription with a constant-region primer and ProtoScript II reverse transcriptase. Construction of the TCRbeta libraries relied on three nested rounds of multiplex PCR, following a slightly modified ARM-PCR procedure. Multiplex TRBV1-TRBV30 forward primers and a Cbeta reverse primer were used in the first two PCR rounds, each of which was run for around 9 cycles. TCRdb redid the processing of the public reads, applying fastp at Q25 and MiXCR, and retained in-frame beta chains. One record per CDR3 amino acid sequence lists the most common genes and DNA. A total of approximately 110,000 distinct CDR3 sequences appear in this sample, around 83% of them only once. The top ten clonotypes cover approximately 20% of the sample.

Total RNA and DNA were co-extracted without cell sorting from approximately 22-30 mg of bulk tissue using the AllPrep DNA/RNA mini kit. Material: liver tumor tissue from sampling region 3. The sample's cell subset or site label, in plain terms: tumor region T3, left-lateral pole. These receptors originate from a man in his forties or fifties with primary liver carcinoma and hepatitis B virus infection.

This clonotype was seen more than once but under ten times. Relative to the germline gene, one junction end is altered; a read error may explain this. V usage is TRBV11-2 and J usage is TRBJ1-5; D is possibly TRBD1 (6 bases). Germline CDR1 SGHAT, CDR2 FQNNGV. The CDR3 runs 16 residues. CDR3 coding DNA: TGTGCCAGCAGCCTAGAAGGGGGATTGACGAATCAGCCCCATCATTTT. This codes for CASSLEGGLTNQPHHF.

Only a few counts were recorded for this clonotype. A single base separates this from a much larger clone, so it may be a read error. Since the CDR3 does not end with the conserved phenylalanine or tryptophan, this likely comes from a read error. V is TRBV24-1 and J is TRBJ2-1; 8 bases agree with TRBD2. Germline V lookup: CDR1 KGHDR, CDR2 SFDVKD. After removal of 3 bases from V and 7 bases from J, the junction contained 10 bases not matched to a gene. CDR3 length equals 16 residues. In DNA form, the CDR3 reads TGTGCCACCAGTGATGCCACTAGCGGCCAGAAGAATGAGCAGTTCTTA. Translating it yields CATSDATSGQKNEQFL.

The J gene is TRBJ2-5, the V gene TRBV5-1; D may be TRBD1 or TRBD2 (6 bases each). V gave up 7 bases and J gave up 0 bases, with 10 bases separating them. The germline CDR1 and CDR2 sequences are SGHRS and YFSETQ. This CDR3 is built from 13 residues. The chain's CDR3 is CASAGEDQETQYF. DNA of the CDR3: TGCGCCAGCGCAGGGGAGGACCAAGAGACCCAGTACTTC.

In the case of this clonotype: At one end, the junction sequence differs from germline, possibly due to a read error. The CDR3 region is CASTLIGLVNTGVQNEKLFF. The CDR3 bases are TGTGCCAGCACTTTAATAGGCCTGGTGAATACGGGGGTCCAGAATGAAAAACTGTTTTTT. The V call is TRBV28, the J call TRBJ1-4; tentatively, D is TRBD1 (5 bases). The CDR3 has 20 amino acids. Germline lookup yields CDR1 MDHEN and CDR2 SYDVKM.

This clonotype occurred once. One junction end does not reproduce the germline sequence, and a read error may be involved. The rearrangement links TRBV4-1 to TRBJ2-7, with D perhaps TRBD1 or TRBD2 (6 bases each). The CDR3 sequence is 15 residues long. CDR1 MGHRA and CDR2 YSYEKL come from the germline V gene. The CDR3 DNA reads TGCGCCGGCAGCCAAGGAGGGGGACCCGTCTACGAGCAGTATTTC. This translates into CAGSQGGGPVYEQYF.

This clonotype has just one count. One junction end does not reproduce the germline sequence, and a read error may be involved. CDR3: CASSHADYKQYF. The CDR3 region has the DNA TGTGCCAGCAGCCACGCTGACTACAAGCAGTACTTC. The chain is built from TRBV7-9 and TRBJ2-7; D perhaps matches TRBD2 (5 bases). Germline values: CDR1 SEHNR, CDR2 FQNEAQ (reference sequence). CDR3 length: 12 amino acids.

A word on this clonotype: The conserved closing phenylalanine or tryptophan is absent in this CDR3, likely reflecting a read error. This chain uses TRBV7-9 with TRBJ2-7, with D perhaps matching TRBD2 (5 bases). There are 17 residues in the CDR3. With 1 base removed from V and 2 bases from J, the gap between germline ends came to 18 bases. The V gene's germline CDR1 is SEHNR and CDR2 FQNEAQ (reference sequence). CDR3 region: CASSLETPGKPPYEQYL. CDR3 coding DNA: TGTGCCAGCAGCTTAGAAACCCCCGGGAAACCACCCTACGAGCAGTACTTG.

As for this clonotype: The junction differs from germline at one of its ends, possibly a read error. The J gene is TRBJ2-3, the V gene TRBV5-1; 8 bases are a match to TRBD2. The CDR3 spans 14 residues. Germline values: CDR1 SGHRS, CDR2 YFSETQ. CDR3 coding DNA: TGTGCCACCAGCTTACTAGCGGGCACAGATACGCAGTATTTT. Protein sequence: CATSLLAGTDTQYF.

Comment on this clonotype: One end of the junction varies from germline; a read error may be responsible. The chain employs TRBV6-5 and TRBJ2-3; 8 nucleotides match TRBD2. Germline values: CDR1 MNHEY, CDR2 SVGAGI. This CDR3 is built from 16 residues. The CDR3 nucleotides read TGTGTCAGCAGTGACTCTTTAGCGGGGTACACAGATACGCAGTATTTT. Protein sequence: CVSSDSLAGYTDTQYF.

As to this clonotype: One junction end disagrees with the germline gene, perhaps due to a read error. V and J are TRBV6-6 and TRBJ2-1; 7 bases match TRBD1. Per germline, CDR1 MNHNY and CDR2 SVGAGI (reference sequence). The CDR3 spans 14 residues. This CDR3 is CVSCYGTADNEQFF. In DNA, the CDR3 is TGTGTCAGCTGTTACGGGACAGCAGACAATGAGCAGTTCTTC.

For this clonotype: No conserved phenylalanine or tryptophan is present at the end of the CDR3, so a read error is the likely explanation. This chain connects TRBV28 to TRBJ1-3; tentatively, D is TRBD1 (5 bases). Looked up from germline, CDR1 is MDHEN and CDR2 is SYDVKM. CDR3 length: 16 amino acids. CDR3 in DNA: TGTGCTAGCAGCCTCTCCCTGGCAGGGAGTGGAAACACCATATATTCT. Translated: CASSLSLAGSGNTIYS.

The V and J genes are TRBV7-9 and TRBJ2-3; 8 nucleotides match TRBD1. The germline V gene has CDR1 SEHNR and CDR2 FQNEAQ (reference sequence). The CDR3 runs 15 residues. V trimming: 10 bases; J trimming: 5 bases; junction bases outside the gene matches: 14. The chain's CDR3 is CAKSSDRDGVDTQYF. The CDR3 DNA follows: TGTGCCAAGAGCTCGGACAGGGACGGGGTAGATACGCAGTATTTT. Full variable domain (outside the CDR3, taken from reference TRBV7-9 and TRBJ2-3): DTGVSQNPRHKITKRGQNVTFRCDPISEHNRLYWYRQTLGQGPEFLTYFQNEAQLEKSRLLSDRFSAERPKGSFSTLEIQRTEQGDSAMYLCAKSSDRDGVDTQYFGPGTRLTVL.

Regarding this clonotype: Its ends do not fully match the called genes, so a read error is possible. The chain is built from TRBV6-6 and TRBJ1-6; a weak D match, TRBD1 (6 bases). The CDR3 sequence is 13 residues long. Germline V lookup: CDR1 MNHNY, CDR2 SVGAGI (reference sequence). The CDR3 region has the DNA TGTACCAGTAGTTCAACAGGGATTTCACCCCTCCACTTT. As protein: CTSSSTGISPLHF.

As for this clonotype: The CDR3 ends on some other residue instead of the conserved phenylalanine or tryptophan, so this is likely a read error. The gene calls are TRBV4-3 and TRBJ2-3; the D is unclear. Looked up from germline, CDR1 is LGHNA and CDR2 is YSLEER. This CDR3 spans 14 amino acids. The CDR3 DNA reads as TGCGCCAGCAACCAAGATCACGACACAGATACGCAGTATTCT. Amino acids: CASNQDHDTDTQYS.

The gene calls are TRBV2 and TRBJ1-1, with D hard to call. The CDR3 totals 12 residues. CDR1 and CDR2 (germline): SNHLY, FYNNEI. V was clipped by 6 bases and J by 5 bases, with 10 bases between them. Written as DNA, the CDR3 is TGTGCCAGCAGGTCAGGCGTAACTGAAGCTTTCTTT. Amino acid sequence: CASRSGVTEAFF.

Note on this clonotype: The CDR3 does not end in the conserved phenylalanine or tryptophan, so this is likely a read error. The chain has TRBV10-3 and TRBJ2-1; D is undetermined. CDR3 length equals 15 residues. Germline V lookup: CDR1 ENHRY, CDR2 SYGVKD. CDR3 region: CDIRRDLSSYNEQFL. The CDR3 nucleotides are TGTGACATCAGACGTGACTTGAGCTCCTACAATGAGCAGTTCTTA.

As concerns this clonotype: The junction shows a germline mismatch at one end, possibly a read error. The chain has TRBV5-6 and TRBJ2-3, with D perhaps TRBD1 or TRBD2 (5 bases each). The CDR3 is made up of 15 amino acids. Germline CDR1 reads SGHDT; CDR2 reads YYEEEE. The chain's CDR3 is CANSLRRGHGNTQYF. In DNA form, the CDR3 reads TGTGCCAACAGCTTGCGCCGGGGCCACGGGAATACGCAGTATTTT.

The chain carries TRBV19 and TRBJ1-4; weak D call: TRBD1 (5 bases). The CDR3 sequence is 16 residues long. The V end lost 5 bases, the J end lost 1 base, and 14 bases lay between the germline ends. The germline gives CDR1 LNHDA, CDR2 SQIVND (reference sequence). The CDR3 protein is CASSPADSLTNEKLFF. DNA for the CDR3: TGTGCCAGTAGTCCCGCTGACAGTTTAACTAATGAAAAACTGTTTTTT.

CDR3 nucleotides: TGTGCCAGCAGGATTGGCGGGAGAACTGAGCAGTTCTTC. Protein: CASRIGGRTEQFF. The rearrangement joins TRBV6-2 or TRBV6-3 to TRBJ2-1; 7 bases map to TRBD2. The CDR3 has 13 residues. With 6 bases clipped from V and 9 bases from J, the junction kept 8 bases outside the gene matches. Germline V gives CDR1 MNHEY, CDR2 SVGEGT.

Comment on this clonotype: In this CDR3 the conserved last residue, phenylalanine or tryptophan, is missing, so a read error is likely. CDR3 sequence: CASMGKRSYEQYL. DNA for the CDR3: TGTGCCAGTATGGGGAAGCGATCCTACGAGCAGTACCTC. The chain is built from TRBV11-1 and TRBJ2-7, with unresolved D. The CDR3 length is 13 residues. Deletions cut 9 bases from V and 1 base from J, with 13 bases between. Germline assignment: CDR1 SGHAT and CDR2 FQDESV (reference sequence).